This TCR beta chain was captured by sequencing in a study of OX40 agonist ivuxolimab in advanced cancers. This CDR3 has 17 residues. Germline values: CDR1 SGHTA, CDR2 FQGNSA. V was cut by 5 bases and J by 5 bases, with 22 bases left in between. This table comes from immunoSEQ multiplex PCR, and its TCRdb copy is limited to in-frame clones, with some not included. The sample lists 70,000 to 80,000 clones, about 93% occurring once. The chain is built from TRBV7-2 and TRBJ2-1; tentatively, D is TRBD2 (6 bases). Sequences were derived from CD4+ or CD8+ T cells sorted from blood, sampled in a trial of the OX40 agonist ivuxolimab. The receptor's source is an adult with an advanced solid tumor such as melanoma, head and neck, liver or kidney cancer. CDR3 amino acids: CASSDPPRGFQHNEQFF. The CDR3, as DNA: TGTGCCAGCAGCGACCCGCCGCGGGGCTTTCAACACAATGAGCAGTTCTTC. Supplemented by reference TRBV7-2 and TRBJ2-1, the full variable domain reads GAGVSQSPSNKVTEKGKDVELRCDPISGHTALYWYRQSLGQGLEFLIYFQGNSAPDKSGLPSDRFSAERTGGSVSTLTIQRTQQEDSAVYLCASSDPPRGFQHNEQFFGPGTRLTVL.